This T cell receptor beta chain was sequenced during a study of cytomegalovirus exposure and HLA in healthy donors. Study at large: Sequencing of around 200 million T cells in an earlier analysis found more than 100 million unique TCR beta sequences. The study, taken as a whole, reports: Most observed TCR sequences were rare, whereas some public TCRs were detected in many donors. A few CMV-associated chains were confirmed in vitro to be specific for CMV antigens. Upon later analysis, HLA-associated TCR beta chains proved more clonally expanded than other, equally common chains.

The primer mix had 60 Vbeta and 13 Jbeta primers. Assay: immunoSEQ multiplex PCR; the TCRdb copy retains only in-frame clones and omits some. The sample has about 170,000 clones, 84% seen once. For this clone: Its antigen is not identified.

Trimming shortened V by 0 bases and J by 4 bases, and 10 bases separated the two germline ends. The CDR3 is 15 amino acids. Germline CDR1 SGDLS, CDR2 YYNGEE. The clonotype comes from a man between 18 and 35 years old in good health and CMV-seronegative. This chain connects TRBV9 to TRBJ1-4, with D unresolved. The source material was PBMCs. Written as DNA, the CDR3 is TGTGCCAGCAGCGTAGGAACCGGTTATAATGAAAAACTGTTTTTT. It is translated as CASSVGTGYNEKLFF.